This T cell receptor (beta chain) came from a study of shared clonotypes between healthy human individuals. Overall study results and limits: The generation probabilities recorded for non-shared clonotypes fell below those of clonotypes shared by all four donors.

Germline values: CDR1 GTSNPN, CDR2 SVGIG (reference sequence). The CDR3 length is 14 residues. Between the trimmed V and J ends, which lost 0 bases and 4 bases, there was a span of 10 bases. The donors, healthy adults who were HIV-negative, had experienced no recent acute infections or vaccinations. Among the donors, all were Caucasian adults who lived in Nashville, Tennessee. Of note for this clone: Its matching antigen is unknown.

Repertoires were generated with immunoSEQ multiplex PCR, while TCRdb's copy carries only in-frame clones and drops some. This table has about 2 million clones, 90% to 95% appearing once. This sequence originates from a man younger than 30 in good health. Sequenced material: naive CD4+ T cells sorted from blood. The subset: CD45RA+ positively selected. The chain is built from TRBV30 and TRBJ1-3; tentative D call: TRBD1 (5 bases). In DNA form, the CDR3 reads TGTGCCTGGAGTGTAACAGGCGGGGGAAACACCATATATTTT. Its protein product is CAWSVTGGGNTIYF.